This T cell receptor beta chain was recovered during a study of T cell repertoires in cytomegalovirus infection. Via MiXCR, TCRdb re-called the reads, giving one row per CDR3 protein. The sample has about 920,000 distinct CDR3 sequences; approximately 32% are singletons. This clonotype showed up many times. Its target is not known. The material was cultured CD8+ T cells from PBMCs, obtained from culture after CMV antigen stimulation. This receptor was identified in a human donor in good health (CMV status not recorded). Some clones in this sample may be carry-over from other donors' samples.

CDR3 nucleotides: TGTGCCAGCAGCTTAGACCCGGGACAGGTCGTTCAGCCCCAGCATTTT. This sequence encodes CASSLDPGQVVQPQHF. The chain uses TRBV7-2 and TRBJ1-5; 8 bases match TRBD1. After removal of 1 base from V and 6 bases from J, the junction contained 8 bases not matched to a gene. The CDR3 is 16 residues long. Germline values: CDR1 SGHTA, CDR2 FQGNSA.